Shown below are 32 T cell receptor beta chains from a single sample sequenced in a study of blood T cell repertoires in COVID-19. TCRdb's copy holds only in-frame clones and misses some; the assay was immunoSEQ multiplex PCR. The table lists 450,000 or so clones, roughly nine tenths of them singletons. Sequencing was done on a sample of peripheral blood. These receptors came from a man between 18 and 29 years old with COVID-19, enrolled during active disease.

The chain carries TRBV25-1 and TRBJ2-1, with a tentative D call TRBD1 (6 bases). This CDR3 spans 17 amino acids. Per germline, CDR1 MGHDK and CDR2 SYGVNS. Between the trimmed V and J ends, which lost 6 bases and 6 bases, there was a span of 24 bases. The CDR3 nucleotides are TGTGCCAGCAGCGAGCCGGCCCCCCCAGGGGCCTTCAATGAGCAGTTCTTC. Encoded protein: CASSEPAPPGAFNEQFF.

The chain couples TRBV7-9 to TRBJ2-7, with 8 bases matching TRBD1. The CDR3 is made up of 17 amino acids. The V segment lost 5 bases and the J segment 0 bases; nucleotides outside the gene matches: 12. CDR1 and CDR2 (germline): SEHNR, FQNEAQ (reference sequence). The CDR3 sequence is CASSGGQGLQNSYEQYF. CDR3 nucleotides: TGTGCCAGCAGCGGCGGACAGGGTCTACAGAACTCCTACGAGCAGTACTTC.

The rearrangement joins TRBV11-2 to TRBJ2-7; 7 bases line up with TRBD2. V was pared by 1 base and J by 5 bases, with 5 bases of the junction left unmatched. Germline V gene data show CDR1 as SGHAT and CDR2 as FQNNGV. The length of the CDR3 is 14 residues. CDR3 loop: CASSLVWGGNEQYF. DNA of the CDR3: TGTGCCAGCAGCTTAGTATGGGGGGGGAACGAGCAGTACTTC.

This chain links TRBV9 with TRBJ1-1, with D unclear. Germline values: CDR1 SGDLS, CDR2 YYNGEE. Trimming pared 0 bases from V and 4 bases from J, leaving 7 bases between. This CDR3 is 13 amino acids long. CDR3 nucleotides: TGTGCCAGCAGCGTAGGGTACGGCACTGAAGCTTTCTTT. Its translation: CASSVGYGTEAFF. The full variable domain, rest sourced from reference TRBV9 and TRBJ1-1, is DSGVTQTPKHLITATGQRVTLRCSPRSGDLSVYWYQQSLDQGLQFLIQYYNGEERAKGNILERFSAQQFPDLHSELNLSSLELGDSALYFCASSVGYGTEAFFGQGTRLTVV.

J is TRBJ2-1 and V is TRBV7-8; 8 bases map to TRBD2. The trim removed 4 bases at V and 4 bases at J, leaving 9 bases unmatched. CDR1 is SGHVS and CDR2 is FQNEAQ in the germline V gene. The CDR3 contains 16 residues. CDR3 sequence: CASSSSGGGKYNEQFF. The CDR3 DNA sequence: TGTGCCAGCAGCTCAAGCGGGGGAGGAAAATACAATGAGCAGTTCTTC.

The V call is TRBV18, the J call TRBJ2-7; D possibly corresponds to TRBD2 (6 bases). V lost 2 bases to trimming and J lost 2 bases, with 10 bases between them. CDR3 size: 14 residues. Germline assignment: CDR1 KGHSH and CDR2 LQKENI. CDR3 sequence (DNA): TGTGCCAGCTCACCAGCGGGGCCTACCTACGAGCAGTACTTC. This sequence encodes CASSPAGPTYEQYF.

The rearrangement uses TRBV7-8 and TRBJ1-3; TRBD1 is a possible D gene (5 bases). With 5 bases removed from V and 2 bases from J, the gap between germline ends came to 7 bases. Germline V gene lookup returns CDR1 SGHVS and CDR2 FQNEAQ. CDR3 size: 13 residues. The CDR3: CASSLDTGNTIYF. The CDR3 DNA follows: TGTGCCAGCAGCCTGGACACTGGAAACACCATATATTTT.

This clone is a singleton in its sample. The chain combines TRBV2 with TRBJ2-7, with TRBD2 matching 12 bases. CDR1 SNHLY and CDR2 FYNNEI come from the germline V gene. This CDR3 is 17 amino acids long. Trimming took 4 bases from V and 4 from J; bases not matched to a gene: 11. The CDR3 protein is CASSASVLAGGPYEQYF. As DNA, the CDR3 is TGTGCCAGCAGTGCCAGTGTCCTAGCGGGGGGGCCTTACGAGCAGTACTTC.

The chain couples TRBV5-4 to TRBJ2-5; D is possibly TRBD1 (6 bases). Germline lookup yields CDR1 SGHNT and CDR2 YYREEE (reference sequence). V lost 2 bases to trimming and J lost 5 bases, with 10 bases between them. The CDR3 is made up of 13 amino acids. The DNA for the CDR3 is TGTGCCAGCAGCTTACAGGGTACGGAGACCCAGTACTTC. Translating it yields CASSLQGTETQYF.

The chain combines TRBV5-6 with TRBJ2-2; D not resolved. Trimming took 4 bases from V and 4 from J, leaving 5 bases between them. The CDR3 runs 12 residues. Per the germline V gene, CDR1 is SGHDT and CDR2 is YYEEEE. This chain's CDR3 is CASSLSTGELFF. The CDR3 DNA reads TGTGCCAGCAGCCTTAGCACCGGGGAGCTGTTTTTT. Full variable domain (rest looked up from reference TRBV5-6 and TRBJ2-2): DAGVTQSPTHLIKTRGQQVTLRCSPKSGHDTVSWYQQALGQGPQFIFQYYEEEERQRGNFPDRFSGHQFPNYSSELNVNALLLGDSALYLCASSLSTGELFFGEGSRLTVL.

The rearrangement uses TRBV12-5 and TRBJ2-3; 9 bases agree with TRBD2. Germline assignment: CDR1 LGHNT and CDR2 FRNRAP. V was clipped by 6 bases and J by 10 bases; unmatched bases: 17. The CDR3 has 16 amino acids. CDR3 coding DNA: TGTGCTAGTGGCTCCCCGGGCGCGGGGGGGGCGGGGTCGCAGTATTTT. It yields the protein CASGSPGAGGAGSQYF.

This chain uses TRBV4-2 with TRBJ2-7, with 9 positions matching TRBD1. This CDR3 contains 15 residues. Germline CDR1 and CDR2: LGHNA and YNFKEQ. The V and J ends lost 4 bases and 5 bases, in that order; junction bases with no gene match: 9. DNA of the CDR3: TGTGCCAGCAGCCCTGGGGGGACAGGGTTTAACGAGCAGTACTTC. It is translated as CASSPGGTGFNEQYF.

The chain has TRBV3-1 (or the pseudogene TRBV3-2) and TRBJ2-5; 7 bases match TRBD1. J was trimmed by 1 base and V by 6 bases; bases with no gene match: 8. This CDR3 region has 15 residues. The germline V gene has CDR1 LGHDT and CDR2 YNNKEL (reference sequence). CDR3 coding DNA: TGTGCCAGCAGAGTCTCACAGGGGACCCAAGAGACCCAGTACTTC. It yields the protein CASRVSQGTQETQYF.

V is TRBV24-1 and J is TRBJ2-5, with no clear D. Trimming removed 2 bases from V and 4 bases from J, with 7 bases in between. The CDR3 runs to 13 residues. Germline-derived CDR1 and CDR2 are KGHDR and SFDVKD. This chain's CDR3 is CATSDSGRETQYF. The CDR3 bases are TGTGCCACCAGTGATTCCGGTAGAGAGACCCAGTACTTC.

This clone appeared once. The chain is built from TRBV7-9 and TRBJ1-2, with 8 bases identical to TRBD1. The CDR3 runs to 14 residues. The germline V gene encodes CDR1 SEHNR and CDR2 FQNEAQ (reference sequence). Losses at the gene ends were 5 bases for V and 4 bases for J; bases not matched to a gene: 6. This CDR3 reads CASSRPGGGYGYTF. DNA for the CDR3: TGTGCCAGCAGCCGTCCAGGGGGCGGCTATGGCTACACCTTC.

The V gene is TRBV29-1, the J gene TRBJ1-6, with 10 bases fitting TRBD1. V dropped 4 bases and J dropped 8; count of bases not matched to a gene: 14. This CDR3 region has 17 residues. Germline CDR1 reads SQVTM; CDR2 reads ANQGSEA. The CDR3 DNA sequence: TGCAGCGTTGGGGAGACAGGGGGCGCAACGGGGCATTCACCCCTCCACTTT. It encodes CSVGETGGATGHSPLHF.

This chain connects TRBV6-5 to TRBJ1-2; D is undetermined. Germline V gives CDR1 MNHEY, CDR2 SVGAGI. The CDR3 spans 12 residues. Trimming removed 8 bases at V and 2 bases at J, with 9 bases between. The CDR3 reads CASGRENYGYTF. In DNA, the CDR3 is TGTGCCAGCGGTCGGGAGAACTATGGCTACACCTTC.

The chain couples TRBV29-1 to TRBJ1-2; D not certain. The CDR3 extends over 14 amino acids. Germline CDR1 SQVTM, CDR2 ANQGSEA. Trimming cost V 0 bases and J 1 base, with 9 bases left between them. The CDR3 protein is CSVEEVRSNYGYTF. The DNA of the CDR3 is TGCAGCGTTGAAGAGGTACGCAGTAACTATGGCTACACCTTC.

The chain recombines TRBV7-2 with TRBJ2-7; 9 nucleotides match TRBD1. This CDR3 comprises 15 residues. V lost 4 bases, J lost 0 bases, and 4 bases stayed unmatched. Germline CDR1 is SGHTA and CDR2 is FQGNSA. In nucleotides, the CDR3 is TGTGCCAGCAGCTACGGACAGGGGAGCTCCTACGAGCAGTACTTC. It encodes CASSYGQGSSYEQYF.

This chain uses TRBV6-5 with TRBJ1-2; 9 bases are a match to TRBD1. The CDR3 covers 14 residues. V gave up 2 bases and J gave up 7 bases; unmatched junction bases: 5. Per germline, CDR1 MNHEY and CDR2 SVGAGI. The CDR3 nucleotides read TGTGCCAGCAGTTACGCACAGGGGGCTTTTGGCTACACCTTC. This gives the protein CASSYAQGAFGYTF.

The chain links TRBV9 to TRBJ2-5; 7 bases fit TRBD1. This CDR3 region has 14 residues. V trimming: 4 bases; J trimming: 5 bases; junction bases outside the gene matches: 8. CDR1 is SGDLS and CDR2 is YYNGEE in the germline V gene. The CDR3 here is CASSSTGARETQYF. The CDR3 region has the DNA TGTGCCAGCAGCTCCACAGGGGCTCGGGAGACCCAGTACTTC.

The CDR3 coding sequence is TGCAGCGTTAGGCGGGGGACTTCGGATGAGCAGTTCTTC. The encoded protein is CSVRRGTSDEQFF. The rearrangement uses TRBV29-1 and TRBJ2-1, with TRBD2 matching 7 bases. Germline V gene data show CDR1 as SQVTM and CDR2 as ANQGSEA. The CDR3 covers 13 residues. The V and J ends lost 5 bases and 8 bases, in that order; junction bases with no gene match: 9.

Only a few counts were recorded for this clone. This chain uses TRBV30 with TRBJ2-7; 10 nucleotides match TRBD2. The germline gives CDR1 GTSNPN, CDR2 SVGIG (reference sequence). The CDR3 length is 13 residues. J lost 3 bases, V lost 3 bases, and 2 bases had no gene match. The CDR3 is CAWSRTSGYEQYF. In DNA, the CDR3 is TGTGCCTGGAGCAGGACTAGCGGCTACGAGCAGTACTTC.

The rearrangement uses TRBV25-1 and TRBJ1-1; TRBD1 might be the D (6 bases). The CDR3 contains 13 residues. Germline V gene sequence: CDR1 MGHDK, CDR2 SYGVNS. Trimming took off 3 bases at V and 4 bases at J, with 9 bases between the two ends. CDR3 loop: CASSDPGVTEAFF. The CDR3 bases are TGTGCCAGCAGTGACCCAGGGGTCACTGAAGCTTTCTTT.

The rearrangement uses TRBV2 and TRBJ2-7, with a weak D call TRBD2 (6 bases). In germline, CDR1 is SNHLY, CDR2 FYNNEI. V shed 4 bases and J shed 4 bases, with 14 bases lying between them. The CDR3 sequence is 14 residues long. DNA for the CDR3: TGTGCCAGCAGTGCGAGCGGGTTTTCGTACGAGCAGTACTTC. As protein: CASSASGFSYEQYF.

The chain links TRBV15 to TRBJ2-3; maybe TRBD1 (5 bases). The CDR3 contains 15 residues. Germline CDR1 reads LNHNV; CDR2 reads YYDKDF (reference sequence). The ends were cut back, 2 bases at V and 2 bases at J, with 11 bases in the middle. Written as DNA, the CDR3 is TGTGCCACCAGCAGAAATCGACAGTCCACAGATACGCAGTATTTT. It encodes CATSRNRQSTDTQYF.

The chain combines TRBV2 with TRBJ2-1; 7 bases fit TRBD1. The CDR3 runs to 14 residues. In germline, CDR1 is SNHLY, CDR2 FYNNEI. V was clipped by 6 bases and J by 8 bases; unmatched bases: 10. The CDR3 DNA reads as TGTGCCAGCAGGGACAAGACAGGGATGGATGAGCAGTTCTTC. This sequence encodes CASRDKTGMDEQFF.

In this sample, this clone turned up once. The chain couples TRBV27 to TRBJ2-6, with D possibly matching TRBD2 (5 bases). Germline V gene lookup returns CDR1 MNHEY and CDR2 SMNVEV (reference sequence). Trimming shortened V by 8 bases and J by 0 bases, and 5 bases separated the two germline ends. The CDR3 covers 13 residues. CDR3 bases: TGTGCCAGCGGGAGCTCTGGGGCCAACGTCCTGACTTTC. Encoded protein: CASGSSGANVLTF.

V usage is TRBV11-3 and J usage is TRBJ2-3; D is possibly TRBD2 (6 bases). Between the trimmed V and J ends, which lost 2 bases and 1 base, there was a span of 10 bases. The CDR3 runs to 15 residues. Germline assignment: CDR1 SGHNT and CDR2 YENEEA. CDR3 residues: CASSLRASGTDTQYF. The CDR3, as DNA: TGTGCCAGCAGCTTAAGAGCTAGCGGCACAGATACGCAGTATTTT.

V and J are TRBV3-1 (or the pseudogene TRBV3-2) and TRBJ2-1; D is perhaps TRBD2 (5 bases). V lost 2 bases and J lost 3, with 11 bases in between. Germline CDR1 reads LGHDT; CDR2 reads YNNKEL (reference sequence). The CDR3 totals 15 residues. The CDR3 reads CASSQRGHDYNEQFF. CDR3 nucleotide sequence: TGTGCCAGCAGCCAACGGGGTCACGACTACAATGAGCAGTTCTTC.

J is TRBJ2-6 and V is TRBV19; no clear D gene. CDR3 size: 17 residues. V lost 0 bases, J lost 0 bases, and 9 bases lay in between. CDR1 and CDR2 from the germline V gene are LNHDA and SQIVND (reference sequence). The CDR3 DNA sequence: TGTGCCAGTAGTATAGACCGGGTTGGCTCTGGGGCCAACGTCCTGACTTTC. This sequence encodes CASSIDRVGSGANVLTF. Full variable domain (remainder filled in from reference TRBV19 and TRBJ2-6): DGGITQSPKYLFRKEGQNVTLSCEQNLNHDAMYWYRQDPGQGLRLIYYSQIVNDFQKGDIAEGYSVSREKKESFPLTVTSAQKNPTAFYLCASSIDRVGSGANVLTFGAGSRLTVL.

The chain joins TRBV3-1 (or the pseudogene TRBV3-2) to TRBJ1-2; D might be TRBD1 (5 bases). CDR3 length equals 17 residues. Germline lookup yields CDR1 LGHDT and CDR2 YNNKEL (reference sequence). Trimming took 0 bases from V and 6 from J, leaving 20 bases between them. The CDR3, as DNA: TGTGCCAGCAGCCAAGATCGCTGGATGGGACTGATAAATGGCTACACCTTC. Its translation is CASSQDRWMGLINGYTF.